Here is one T cell receptor beta chain with its context. The entry originates in a study of blood T cell repertoires in COVID-19. Background on the study: Whether acute or convalescent, the COVID-19 samples came from the United States, Italy and Spain. T cells, B-cell-depleted T cells, or PBMCs provided the cDNA or gDNA that served as material.

Authors' data handling: Researchers report that nucleated cell counts were estimated from reference gene primer amplification. The assay was immunoSEQ multiplex PCR, and TCRdb's table has in-frame clones only and misses some. D and trimming come from the DNA, and the V and J calls and clone size come from that table. The sample carries 170,000 or so clones, about 80% recorded once. J was trimmed by 5 bases and V by 2 bases; bases with no gene match: 4. The germline V gene encodes CDR1 KGHSH and CDR2 LQKENI. The CDR3 extends over 15 amino acids. The chain is built from TRBV18 and TRBJ2-7; 12 nucleotides agree with TRBD1. The sequenced sample consisted of peripheral blood. The receptor was derived from a man aged 65-85 years with active or convalescent COVID-19. The CDR3 reads CASSPVGTGGNEQYF. DNA of the CDR3: TGTGCCAGCTCACCAGTGGGGACAGGGGGCAACGAGCAGTACTTC. The full variable domain, rest sourced from reference TRBV18 and TRBJ2-7, is NAGVMQNPRHLVRRRGQEARLRCSPMKGHSHVYWYRQLPEEGLKFMVYLQKENIIDESGMPKERFSAEFPKEGPSILRIQQVVRGDSAAYFCASSPVGTGGNEQYFGPGTRLTVT.